The 20 T cell receptor beta chains below come from one sample, sequenced in a study of long-term antiretroviral therapy in people with HIV (dated by TCRdb to 2022 to 2024). The immunoSEQ hsTCRB v3.0 assay was used at survey level resolution to sequence the TRB variable region. The source is immuneACCESS, and TCRdb retained only in-frame sequences with V and J called. Part of the clones is not carried over; for the studies checked, unresolved V genes explain less than half of this, and the remainder is unexplained. The sample yields over 35,000 clones; about 80% were counted once. In total, the top ten clones hold about 5.8% of the sample. The sequenced sample was unsorted PBMCs, obtained 3.4 years after starting antiretroviral therapy. These receptors came from a man under 40 with HIV.

The CDR3 loop reads CASSQGQGGYEQYF. DNA for the CDR3: TGTGCCAGCTCACAGGGACAGGGGGGCTACGAGCAGTACTTC. V gene TRBV18 combines with J gene TRBJ2-7; 11 nucleotides line up with TRBD1. With V trimmed by 4 bases and J by 3 bases, 2 bases remained unmatched. Per germline, CDR1 KGHSH and CDR2 LQKENI. The length of the CDR3 is 14 residues.

The chain links TRBV11-2 to TRBJ2-1, with no clear D. V was pared by 5 bases and J by 3 bases, with 8 bases between. Per the germline V gene, CDR1 is SGHAT and CDR2 is FQNNGV. There are 13 residues in the CDR3. The CDR3 coding sequence is TGTGCCAGCAGCCCCGCCATCTACAATGAGCAGTTCTTC. Translation: CASSPAIYNEQFF.

The chain recombines TRBV18 with TRBJ2-3; 8 bases are shared with TRBD1. Germline loops: CDR1 KGHSH, CDR2 LQKENI. V dropped 5 bases and J dropped 4; count of bases not matched to a gene: 5. The CDR3 runs 14 residues. The CDR3: CASSFQGASDTQYF. As DNA, the CDR3 is TGTGCCAGCTCATTCCAGGGGGCATCAGATACGCAGTATTTT.

The chain joins TRBV5-6 to TRBJ2-7; D gene ambiguous. The CDR3 is 13 residues long. Between the trimmed V and J ends, which lost 1 base and 6 bases, there was a span of 11 bases. The germline V gene encodes CDR1 SGHDT and CDR2 YYEEEE. CDR3 loop: CASSLFTRREQYF. The CDR3 DNA sequence: TGTGCCAGCAGCTTGTTTACGCGCCGCGAGCAGTACTTC.

The chain combines TRBV9 with TRBJ1-2, with a weak D call TRBD1 (6 bases). V was clipped by 3 bases and J by 3 bases, with 18 bases between them. Germline lookup yields CDR1 SGDLS and CDR2 YYNGEE. CDR3 length: 16 amino acids. The CDR3 region has the DNA TGTGCCAGCAGCGAGCGGGGGGGGCCAGGATACTATGGCTACACCTTC. This translates into CASSERGGPGYYGYTF.

V gene TRBV5-1 combines with J gene TRBJ2-2; TRBD2 matches 10 bases. This CDR3 has 16 residues. Germline CDR1 reads SGHRS; CDR2 reads YFSETQ. V was clipped by 4 bases and J by 0 bases; unmatched bases: 3. The CDR3 DNA reads TGCGCCAGCAGCCTAGCGGGAGTGGCGAACACCGGGGAGCTGTTTTTT. Translated, it gives CASSLAGVANTGELFF.

The chain joins TRBV7-9 to TRBJ2-7, with TRBD2 matching 11 bases. The CDR3 runs 15 residues. The V gene end was trimmed by 6 bases and the J gene end by 5 bases; junction bases not matched to a gene: 9. Germline values: CDR1 SEHNR, CDR2 FQNEAQ (reference sequence). CDR3 region: CASRAPTSGRNEQYF. The DNA for the CDR3 is TGTGCCAGCAGGGCACCTACTAGCGGGAGAAACGAGCAGTACTTC.

This clone was observed a few times. This chain links TRBV6-1 with TRBJ1-5, with a possible D match to TRBD1 (5 bases). V dropped 2 bases and J dropped 4 bases, with 12 bases sitting between them. The CDR3 length is 15 residues. Germline V gene sequence: CDR1 MNHNS, CDR2 SASEGT. The CDR3 spells CASSELPDMNQPQHF. The CDR3 coding sequence is TGTGCCAGCAGTGAACTTCCGGACATGAATCAGCCCCAGCATTTT.

The J gene is TRBJ2-7, the V gene TRBV30, with TRBD2 matching over 12 bases. CDR1 and CDR2 (germline): GTSNPN, SVGIG (reference sequence). This CDR3 comprises 13 residues. J was trimmed by 3 bases and V by 5 bases; bases with no gene match: 2. The CDR3: CAWAGLAGYEQYF. For the CDR3, the DNA is TGTGCCTGGGCGGGACTAGCGGGCTACGAGCAGTACTTC.

The V and J genes are TRBV9 and TRBJ2-3; D unclear. CDR1 and CDR2 from the germline V gene are SGDLS and YYNGEE. The CDR3 contains 12 residues. The V end was cut by 3 bases, the J end by 0 bases, with 2 bases between. CDR3 DNA: TGTGCCAGCAGCGCTAGCACAGATACGCAGTATTTT. It codes for CASSASTDTQYF.

This chain joins TRBV11-2 and TRBJ2-1; the D gene is possibly TRBD2 (5 bases). This CDR3 has 13 residues. Per the germline V gene, CDR1 is SGHAT and CDR2 is FQNNGV. Trimming stripped 1 base from V and 8 bases from J, with 9 bases between. CDR3 in DNA: TGTGCCAGCAGCTTAGGTTTCGGGGATGAGCAGTTCTTC. Residues: CASSLGFGDEQFF. Based on the CDR3 plus reference TRBV11-2 and TRBJ2-1, the full variable domain is EAGVAQSPRYKIIEKRQSVAFWCNPISGHATLYWYQQILGQGPKLLIQFQNNGVVDDSQLPKDRFSAERLKGVDSTLKIQPAKLEDSAVYLCASSLGFGDEQFFGPGTRLTVL.

This clone has a handful of counts. V is TRBV10-1 and J is TRBJ2-5, with 7 nucleotides matching TRBD1. Trimming took 2 bases from V and 2 from J; bases not matched to a gene: 8. The germline CDR1 and CDR2 sequences are WNHNN and SYGVQD (reference sequence). The CDR3 length is 16 residues. This chain's CDR3 is CASSETGSGQQETQYF. CDR3 nucleotide sequence: TGCGCCAGCAGTGAGACAGGGTCGGGACAGCAAGAGACCCAGTACTTC.

This chain connects TRBV11-2 to TRBJ1-4; 9 positions agree with TRBD1. Germline V gene lookup returns CDR1 SGHAT and CDR2 FQNNGV. This CDR3 contains 15 residues. V lost 3 bases and J lost 8; bases outside the gene matches: 7. CDR3 nucleotide sequence: TGTGCCAGCAGCTTGGGGACAGGGAGAAGAGAAAAACTGTTTTTT. Amino acids: CASSLGTGRREKLFF.

The chain joins TRBV5-4 to TRBJ1-2, with 9 bases that match TRBD1. This CDR3 has 14 amino acids. Germline assignment: CDR1 SGHNT and CDR2 YYREEE (reference sequence). The trim removed 4 bases at V and 4 bases at J, leaving 5 bases unmatched. For the CDR3, the DNA is TGTGCCAGCAGCAAGACAGGGGGGAGCTATGGCTACACCTTC. Residues: CASSKTGGSYGYTF.

The genes are TRBV7-2 and TRBJ2-7, with TRBD2 as a possible D gene (6 bases). Trimming pared 5 bases from V and 7 bases from J, leaving 18 bases between. The CDR3 totals 14 residues. Germline CDR1 SGHTA, CDR2 FQGNSA. The CDR3 nucleotides read TGTGCCAGCAGCACGAGGACGGGGGAAGGGGAGCAGTACTTC. Protein sequence: CASSTRTGEGEQYF.

The chain couples TRBV11-3 to TRBJ2-7, with TRBD1 matching over 9 bases. The CDR3 has 11 amino acids. After removal of 6 bases from V and 6 bases from J, the junction contained 0 bases not matched to a gene. Germline assignment: CDR1 SGHNT and CDR2 YENEEA. The CDR3 nucleotides read TGTGCCAGCAGGACAGGGGGCGAGCAGTACTTC. This encodes CASRTGGEQYF.

The CDR3 DNA is TGTGCCAGCTCACCACAAGCACCGCTCCTAGTGGGCAATCAGCCCCAGCATTTT. It encodes CASSPQAPLLVGNQPQHF. The chain recombines TRBV18 with TRBJ1-5; D is ambiguous. Trimming took 1 base from V and 2 from J, leaving 18 bases between them. The CDR3 consists of 18 residues. Germline CDR1 KGHSH, CDR2 LQKENI.

V usage is TRBV18 and J usage is TRBJ2-3, with D possibly being TRBD1 (5 bases). CDR1 and CDR2 from the germline V gene are KGHSH and LQKENI. The V end was cut by 6 bases, the J end by 5 bases, with 9 bases between. The CDR3 length is 12 residues. CDR3 protein: CASSSRGDTQYF. The CDR3 region has the DNA TGTGCCAGCTCGTCAAGGGGAGATACGCAGTATTTT.

The chain uses TRBV4-1 and TRBJ2-7; D may be TRBD2 (5 bases). Germline CDR1 MGHRA, CDR2 YSYEKL. This CDR3 region has 15 residues. V lost 1 base and J lost 7, with 17 bases in between. CDR3 sequence: CASSQGLAASWEQYF. The CDR3 coding sequence is TGCGCCAGCAGCCAAGGGCTAGCCGCGTCATGGGAGCAGTACTTC.

The chain combines TRBV6-1 with TRBJ2-7; D is possibly TRBD1 or TRBD2 (5 bases each). Trimming left V 4 bases short and J 6 bases short, with 13 bases between. Germline values: CDR1 MNHNS, CDR2 SASEGT. CDR3 length: 13 amino acids. CDR3 protein: CASSGPPGGEQYF. The CDR3 DNA is TGTGCCAGCAGTGGGCCGCCTGGGGGCGAGCAGTACTTC.